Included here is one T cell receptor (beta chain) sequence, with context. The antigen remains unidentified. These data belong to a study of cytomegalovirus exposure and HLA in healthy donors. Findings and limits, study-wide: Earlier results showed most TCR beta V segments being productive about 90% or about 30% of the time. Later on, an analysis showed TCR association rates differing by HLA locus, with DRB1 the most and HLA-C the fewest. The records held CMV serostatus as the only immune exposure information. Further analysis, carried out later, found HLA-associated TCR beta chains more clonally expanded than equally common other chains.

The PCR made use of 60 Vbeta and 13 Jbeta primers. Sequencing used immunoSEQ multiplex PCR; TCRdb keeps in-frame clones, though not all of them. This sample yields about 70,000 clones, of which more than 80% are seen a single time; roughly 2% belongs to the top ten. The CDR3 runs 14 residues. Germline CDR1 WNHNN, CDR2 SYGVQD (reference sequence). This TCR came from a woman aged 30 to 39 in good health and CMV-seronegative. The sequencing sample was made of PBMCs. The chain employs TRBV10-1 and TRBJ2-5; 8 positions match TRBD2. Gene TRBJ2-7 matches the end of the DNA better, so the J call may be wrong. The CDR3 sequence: CASSVGSGSYEQYF. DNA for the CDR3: TGCGCCAGCTCCGTCGGGAGCGGGAGCTACGAGCAGTACTTC.